This TCR beta chain was observed in a study of cytomegalovirus exposure and HLA in healthy donors. J lost 1 base, V lost 4 bases, and 6 bases had no gene match. Germline V CDR1 and CDR2: MGHDK, SYGVNS. This CDR3 is 16 amino acids long. It was with 60 Vbeta and 13 Jbeta primers that the PCR ran. Profiled with immunoSEQ multiplex PCR; TCRdb holds only in-frame clones, not every one. This table holds 150,000 to 200,000 clones, 65% to 75% found once. The chain couples TRBV25-1 to TRBJ1-4; 7 bases are a match to TRBD1. The sequencing sample was made of PBMCs. The sequence derives from a human donor in good health. The CDR3 here is CASSGYRQGTNEKLFF. CDR3 in DNA: TGTGCCAGCAGTGGGTACCGACAGGGAACTAATGAAAAACTGTTTTTT.